The TCR beta chain under discussion was sequenced for a study of response to subunit inactivated influenza vaccine. V was clipped by 1 base and J by 2 bases, with 5 bases between them. In germline, CDR1 is MNHEY, CDR2 SVGEGT. The CDR3 has 13 residues. In TCRdb, the RT-PCR reads were re-called with MiXCR into one record per CDR3 protein. This sample has hundreds of thousands of distinct CDR3 sequences, with about 15% found just once. This clonotype was sampled from a man aged 50-75 years who received an inactivated influenza vaccine. This specimen consisted of CD4+ T cells sorted from PBMCs, obtained less than 30 months after vaccination. The V and J genes are TRBV6-2 or TRBV6-3 and TRBJ2-5; D is undetermined. CDR3 residues: CASSYFGQETQYF. CDR3 nucleotide sequence: TGTGCCAGCAGTTACTTTGGACAAGAGACCCAGTACTTC.